Each of the 17 T cell receptor beta chains below was sequenced from the same sample in a study of blood T cell repertoires in COVID-19. The protocol was immunoSEQ multiplex PCR, while the TCRdb copy is restricted to in-frame clones and leaves out a portion. The sample records 75,000 to 95,000 clones, more than 75% being singletons. The sequenced material came from peripheral blood. Receptors were obtained from a human donor in a cohort sampled during active COVID-19.

The J gene is TRBJ1-1, the V gene TRBV11-2; D uncertain. V was clipped by 4 bases and J by 0 bases, with 9 bases between them. The CDR3 is made up of 14 amino acids. Germline CDR1 SGHAT, CDR2 FQNNGV. CDR3 nucleotide sequence: TGTGCCAGCAGCTCAACTGAGATGAACACTGAAGCTTTCTTT. It encodes CASSSTEMNTEAFF.

The gene calls are TRBV4-1 and TRBJ2-3, with TRBD2 identical over 7 bases. J was trimmed by 2 bases and V by 3 bases; bases with no gene match: 5. This CDR3 region has 15 residues. Germline CDR1 is MGHRA and CDR2 is YSYEKL. CDR3 sequence: CASSHTSVVTDTQYF. The CDR3 coding sequence is TGCGCCAGCAGCCACACTAGCGTCGTCACAGATACGCAGTATTTT.

This chain joins TRBV7-6 and TRBJ2-7; 8 bases match TRBD2. Germline CDR1 is SGHVS and CDR2 is FNYEAQ. The J segment lost 6 bases and the V segment lost 1 base, leaving 8 bases of the junction unmatched. This CDR3 comprises 15 residues. CDR3 sequence (DNA): TGTGCCAGCAGCTTAGTCGGCGGGAGGTCTGGCGAGCAGTACTTC. Translated, it gives CASSLVGGRSGEQYF.

The chain employs TRBV4-2 and TRBJ2-5; 7 nucleotides align to TRBD2. J lost 5 bases, V lost 4 bases, and 13 bases had no gene match. The CDR3 is 16 residues long. Germline values: CDR1 LGHNA, CDR2 YNFKEQ. Written as DNA, the CDR3 is TGTGCCAGCAGCCTCCTGGAGGGAGGGTCGGAGGAGACCCAGTACTTC. Protein: CASSLLEGGSEETQYF.

This clone was counted a few times. This chain links TRBV7-8 with TRBJ1-5; the D gene is possibly TRBD1 (5 bases). The V end lost 7 bases, the J end lost 2 bases, and 9 bases lay between the germline ends. The CDR3 is 13 amino acids. Germline values: CDR1 SGHVS, CDR2 FQNEAQ. The CDR3 reads CASTPTGNQPQHF. CDR3 bases: TGTGCCAGCACCCCGACAGGCAATCAGCCCCAGCATTTT.

This chain uses TRBV5-6 with TRBJ2-1; 7 positions agree with TRBD1. J lost 10 bases, V lost 4 bases, and 8 bases had no gene match. Germline-derived CDR1 and CDR2 are SGHDT and YYEEEE. The CDR3 spans 13 residues. In DNA, the CDR3 is TGTGCCAGCAGCGCAACAGGGGTGTGGGAGCAGTTCTTC. This gives the protein CASSATGVWEQFF.

This chain connects TRBV7-3 to TRBJ2-5, with D possibly being TRBD1 (5 bases). Germline loops: CDR1 SGHTA, CDR2 FQGTGA. The CDR3 is 15 amino acids. With 4 bases removed from V and 4 bases from J, the gap between germline ends came to 16 bases. CDR3 nucleotide sequence: TGTGCCAGCAGCTCTGCAGGGTGGGAAGGAGAGACCCAGTACTTC. Protein product: CASSSAGWEGETQYF.

The chain has TRBV7-3 and TRBJ2-5; 10 bases match TRBD2. Trimming took 0 bases from V and 1 from J; bases not matched to a gene: 5. Germline-derived CDR1 and CDR2 are SGHTA and FQGTGA. This CDR3 is built from 17 residues. This chain's CDR3 is CASSLTSGRSTQETQYF. The CDR3 bases are TGTGCCAGCAGCTTAACTAGCGGGAGGTCCACCCAAGAGACCCAGTACTTC.

The gene calls are TRBV28 and TRBJ2-5; 8 bases are a match to TRBD1. Germline V lookup: CDR1 MDHEN, CDR2 SYDVKM. Trimming cost V 5 bases and J 4 bases; bases outside gene matches: 6. This CDR3 comprises 14 residues. CDR3 protein: CASSIPTGAETQYF. CDR3 DNA: TGTGCCAGCAGTATCCCGACAGGGGCAGAGACCCAGTACTTC.

The chain has TRBV28 and TRBJ1-2; 7 bases align to TRBD1. J was trimmed by 4 bases and V by 5 bases; bases with no gene match: 16. CDR3 length: 17 residues. CDR1 and CDR2 (germline): MDHEN, SYDVKM. The CDR3 region has the DNA TGTGCCAGCAGTACACCGCGACAGGGAAAGGGAGGCTATGGCTACACCTTC. This gives the protein CASSTPRQGKGGYGYTF.

V is TRBV7-6 and J is TRBJ2-2, with a possible D match to TRBD2 (6 bases). Germline values: CDR1 SGHVS, CDR2 FNYEAQ. V gave up 1 base and J gave up 0 bases, with 6 bases separating them. This CDR3 has 15 residues. CDR3 protein: CASSLGLANTGELFF. In DNA form, the CDR3 reads TGTGCCAGCAGCTTAGGACTAGCGAACACCGGGGAGCTGTTTTTT.

The CDR3 bases are TGTGCCAGCAGCCGATCAGCGGGAGAAGCTCGCGAGCAGTTCTTC. Translated, it gives CASSRSAGEAREQFF. This chain connects TRBV14 to TRBJ2-1, with TRBD2 matching 8 bases. V lost 4 bases, J lost 10 bases, and 12 bases stayed unmatched. CDR3 size: 15 residues. Germline CDR1 is SGHDN and CDR2 is FVKESK.

V is TRBV9 and J is TRBJ2-1; 9 bases fit TRBD2. CDR1 is SGDLS, CDR2 YYNGEE, per germline. J gave up 0 bases and V 1 base, and 2 bases lay outside the gene matches. CDR3 length: 16 residues. The CDR3 region has the DNA TGTGCCAGCAGCGTACTAGCGGGGAGCTCCTACAATGAGCAGTTCTTC. Residues: CASSVLAGSSYNEQFF.

The chain employs TRBV5-1 and TRBJ2-1; the match to TRBD2 covers 12 bases. CDR3 length equals 16 residues. Trimming took 7 bases from V and 2 from J; bases not matched to a gene: 7. Germline V lookup: CDR1 SGHRS, CDR2 YFSETQ. The CDR3 nucleotides are TGCGCCAGCTCGGTGACTAGCGGGAGCCCCTACAATGAGCAGTTCTTC. Protein sequence: CASSVTSGSPYNEQFF.

J is TRBJ1-2 and V is TRBV21-1; the table's TRBD1 call for D was not verified on the DNA. TRBV21-1 is assigned pseudogene status. This CDR3 has 15 residues. The CDR3 DNA sequence: TGTGCCAGCAGCAAAGTGGCAGTATACGACTATGGCTACACCTTC. It codes for CASSKVAVYDYGYTF.

This chain links TRBV21-1 with TRBJ2-2; TRBD2 is the table's D call, not checked against the DNA. TRBV21-1 counts as a pseudogene. The CDR3 runs to 20 residues. Written as DNA, the CDR3 is TGTGCCAGCAGCAAGGGGGTAGCGGGAGGCCCACCTATGAACACCGGGGAGCTGTTTTTT. Its translation: CASSKGVAGGPPMNTGELFF.

The chain links TRBV4-1 to TRBJ1-5; D is unresolved. V was shortened by 5 bases and J by 6 bases, with 23 bases between the two germline ends. This CDR3 is 17 amino acids long. Germline CDR1 reads MGHRA; CDR2 reads YSYEKL. DNA of the CDR3: TGCGCCAGCAGCTCCCAGAGGACGGGGATGGATAGTCAGCCCCAGCATTTT. Protein: CASSSQRTGMDSQPQHF.